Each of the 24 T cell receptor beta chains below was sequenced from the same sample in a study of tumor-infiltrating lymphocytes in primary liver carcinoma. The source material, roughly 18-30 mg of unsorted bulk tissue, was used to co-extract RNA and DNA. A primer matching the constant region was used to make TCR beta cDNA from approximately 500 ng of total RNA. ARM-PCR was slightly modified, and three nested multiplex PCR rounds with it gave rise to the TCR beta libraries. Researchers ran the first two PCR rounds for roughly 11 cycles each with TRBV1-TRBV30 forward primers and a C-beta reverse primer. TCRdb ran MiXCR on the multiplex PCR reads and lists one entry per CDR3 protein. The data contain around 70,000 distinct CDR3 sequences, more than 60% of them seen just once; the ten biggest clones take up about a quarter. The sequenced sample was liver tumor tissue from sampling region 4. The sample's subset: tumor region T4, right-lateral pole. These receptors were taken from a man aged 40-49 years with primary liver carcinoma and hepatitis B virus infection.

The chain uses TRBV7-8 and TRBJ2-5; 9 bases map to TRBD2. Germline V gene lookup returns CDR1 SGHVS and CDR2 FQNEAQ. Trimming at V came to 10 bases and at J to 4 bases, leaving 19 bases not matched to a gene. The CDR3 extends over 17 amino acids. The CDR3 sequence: CAISLKGGGRVGETQYF. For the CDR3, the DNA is TGTGCCATTAGCTTAAAGGGTGGCGGGAGGGTCGGAGAGACCCAGTACTTC.

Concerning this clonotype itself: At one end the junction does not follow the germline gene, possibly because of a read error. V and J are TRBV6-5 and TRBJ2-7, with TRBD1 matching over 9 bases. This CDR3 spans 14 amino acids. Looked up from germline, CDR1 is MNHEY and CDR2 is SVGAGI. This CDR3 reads CARSPSWDRVERYF. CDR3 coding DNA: TGTGCCAGGAGTCCATCCTGGGACAGGGTGGAGCGGTACTTC.

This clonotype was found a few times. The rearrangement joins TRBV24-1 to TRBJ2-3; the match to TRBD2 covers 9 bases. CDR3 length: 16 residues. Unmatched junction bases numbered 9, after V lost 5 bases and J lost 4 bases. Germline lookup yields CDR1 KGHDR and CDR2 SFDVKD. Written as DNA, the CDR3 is TGTGCCACCAGTGGAGTTAGCGGGAGTTCCGCAGATACGCAGTATTTT. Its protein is CATSGVSGSSADTQYF.

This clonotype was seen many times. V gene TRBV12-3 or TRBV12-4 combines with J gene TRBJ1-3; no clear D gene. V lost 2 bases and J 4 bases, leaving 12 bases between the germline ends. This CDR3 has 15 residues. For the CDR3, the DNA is TGTGCCAGCAGTTTATCCATGGAGGGAGGAAACACCATATATTTT. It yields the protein CASSLSMEGGNTIYF.

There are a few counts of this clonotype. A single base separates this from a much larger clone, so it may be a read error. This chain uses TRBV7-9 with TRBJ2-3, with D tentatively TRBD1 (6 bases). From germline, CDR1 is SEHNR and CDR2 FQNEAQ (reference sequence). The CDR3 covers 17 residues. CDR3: CVSSTPPGAVVADTQYF. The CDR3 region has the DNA TGTGTCAGCAGTACTCCCCCAGGGGCCGTGGTGGCAGATACGCAGTATTTT.

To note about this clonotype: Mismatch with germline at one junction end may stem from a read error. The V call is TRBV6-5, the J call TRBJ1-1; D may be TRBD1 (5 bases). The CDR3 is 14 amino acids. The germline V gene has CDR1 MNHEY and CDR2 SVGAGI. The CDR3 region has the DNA TGTGTCAGCAGCTTGGGGGGAGCGGACACTGAAGCTTTCTTT. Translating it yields CVSSLGGADTEAFF.

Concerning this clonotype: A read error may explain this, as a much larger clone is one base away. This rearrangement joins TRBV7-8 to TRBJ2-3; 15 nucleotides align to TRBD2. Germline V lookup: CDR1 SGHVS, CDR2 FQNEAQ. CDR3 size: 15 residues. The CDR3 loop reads CSSSAGLAGGDTQYF. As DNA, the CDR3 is TGTTCCAGCAGCGCGGGACTAGCGGGAGGAGATACGCAGTATTTT.

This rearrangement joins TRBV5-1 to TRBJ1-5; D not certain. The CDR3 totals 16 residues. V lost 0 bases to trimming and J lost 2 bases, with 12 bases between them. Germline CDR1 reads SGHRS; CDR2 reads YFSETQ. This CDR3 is CASSLGADGRNQPQHF. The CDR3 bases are TGCGCCAGCAGCTTGGGGGCCGACGGCCGCAATCAGCCCCAGCATTTT.

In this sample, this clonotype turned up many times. Here the CDR3 DNA reads TGTGCCAGCAGCTTGGAACTGGGGAGGAGCACTGAAGCTTTCTTT. It encodes CASSLELGRSTEAFF. The chain couples TRBV5-4 to TRBJ1-1; D gene unclear. Trimming took 0 bases from V and 4 from J, leaving 13 bases between them. Germline V gene lookup returns CDR1 SGHNT and CDR2 YYREEE (reference sequence). The CDR3 length is 15 residues.

The CDR3 coding sequence is TGCGCCAGCAGCTTATCGATAGGGCTAGAAGGTTACACCTTC. Protein sequence: CASSLSIGLEGYTF. The chain uses TRBV5-1 and TRBJ1-2; D call uncertain. V dropped 2 bases and J dropped 11 bases, with 19 bases sitting between them. The CDR3 loop spans 14 amino acids. Germline V gives CDR1 SGHRS, CDR2 YFSETQ.

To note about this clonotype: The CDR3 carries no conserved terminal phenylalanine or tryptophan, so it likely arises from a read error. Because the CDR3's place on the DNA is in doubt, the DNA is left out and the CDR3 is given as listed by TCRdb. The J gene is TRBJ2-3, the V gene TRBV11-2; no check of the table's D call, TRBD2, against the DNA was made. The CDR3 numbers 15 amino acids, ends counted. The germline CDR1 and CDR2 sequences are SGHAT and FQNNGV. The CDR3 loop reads CASSSIAVSTDTRHL.

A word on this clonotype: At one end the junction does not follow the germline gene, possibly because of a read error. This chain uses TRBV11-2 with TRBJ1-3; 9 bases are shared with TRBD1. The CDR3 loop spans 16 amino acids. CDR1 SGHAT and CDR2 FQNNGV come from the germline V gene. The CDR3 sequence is CANSLEGQGYWNTIYF. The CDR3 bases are TGTGCCAACAGCTTAGAGGGACAGGGATACTGGAACACCATATATTTT.

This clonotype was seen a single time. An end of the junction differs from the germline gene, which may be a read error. CDR3 region: CPISESVPGQGLNEKQFF. CDR3 in DNA: TGTCCCATCAGTGAGTCGGTCCCGGGACAGGGCTTGAACGAAAAACAGTTTTTT. This chain joins TRBV10-3 and TRBJ1-4, with 9 positions matching TRBD1. The CDR3 consists of 18 residues. CDR1 and CDR2 (germline): ENHRY, SYGVKD.

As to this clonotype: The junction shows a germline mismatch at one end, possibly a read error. CDR3 sequence: CVSSSRVAGVEEQFF. The CDR3 nucleotides read TGTGTCAGCAGCTCGCGAGTAGCGGGGGTGGAAGAGCAGTTCTTC. The chain joins TRBV11-2 to TRBJ2-1; TRBD2 matches 9 bases. CDR1 is SGHAT, CDR2 FQNNGV, per germline. This CDR3 contains 15 residues.

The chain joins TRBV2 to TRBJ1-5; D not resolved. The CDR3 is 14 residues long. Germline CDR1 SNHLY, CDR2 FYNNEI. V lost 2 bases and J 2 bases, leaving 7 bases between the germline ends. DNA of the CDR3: TGTGCCAGCAGTGAAAGGTACCGCAATCAGCCCCAGCATTTT. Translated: CASSERYRNQPQHF.

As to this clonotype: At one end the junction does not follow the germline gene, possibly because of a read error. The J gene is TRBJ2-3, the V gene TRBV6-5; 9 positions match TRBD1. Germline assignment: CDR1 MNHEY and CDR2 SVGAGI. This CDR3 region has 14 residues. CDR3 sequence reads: CANSPGQGTDAQYF. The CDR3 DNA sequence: TGTGCCAACAGCCCGGGACAGGGCACAGATGCGCAGTATTTT.

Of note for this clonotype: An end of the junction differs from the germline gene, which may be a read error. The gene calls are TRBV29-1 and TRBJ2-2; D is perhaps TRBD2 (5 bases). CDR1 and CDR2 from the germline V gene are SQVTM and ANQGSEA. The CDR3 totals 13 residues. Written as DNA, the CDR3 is TGTAGCGTTCTATTGGGGAACACCGGGGAGCTGTTTTTT. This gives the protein CSVLLGNTGELFF.

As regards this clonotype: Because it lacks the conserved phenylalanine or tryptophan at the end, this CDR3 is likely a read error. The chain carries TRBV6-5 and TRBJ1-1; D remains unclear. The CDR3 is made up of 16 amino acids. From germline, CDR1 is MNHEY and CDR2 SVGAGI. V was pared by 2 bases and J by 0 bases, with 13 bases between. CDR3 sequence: CASSYTHWTMNTEAFL. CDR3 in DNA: TGTGCCAGCAGTTACACACACTGGACCATGAACACTGAAGCTTTCCTT.

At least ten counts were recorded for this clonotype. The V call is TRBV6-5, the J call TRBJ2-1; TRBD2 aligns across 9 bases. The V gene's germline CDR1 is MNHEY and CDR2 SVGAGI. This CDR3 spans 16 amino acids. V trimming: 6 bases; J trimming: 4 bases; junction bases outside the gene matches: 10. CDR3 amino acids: CASRPPRAGGYNEQFF. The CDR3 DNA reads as TGTGCCAGCAGACCCCCTAGGGCGGGAGGGTACAATGAGCAGTTCTTC.

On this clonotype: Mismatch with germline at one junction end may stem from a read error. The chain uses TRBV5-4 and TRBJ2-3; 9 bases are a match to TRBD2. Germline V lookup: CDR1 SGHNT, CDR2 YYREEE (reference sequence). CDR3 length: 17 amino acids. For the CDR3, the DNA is TGTGTCAGCAGCTTTTTGGCGGGAGGGCCGGGGCTCTATATGCAGTATTTT. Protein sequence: CVSSFLAGGPGLYMQYF. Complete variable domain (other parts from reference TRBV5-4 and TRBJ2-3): ETGVTQSPTHLIKTRGQQVTLRCSSQSGHNTVSWYQQALGQGPQFIFQYYREEENGRGNFPPRFSGLQFPNYSSELNVNALELDDSALYLCVSSFLAGGPGLYMQYFGPGTRLTVL.

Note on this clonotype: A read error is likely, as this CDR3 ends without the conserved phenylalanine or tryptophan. The CDR3: CASSLGDYSYEQYL. In nucleotides, the CDR3 is TGTGCCAGCAGCTTAGGTGACTATTCCTACGAGCAGTACCTC. This chain links TRBV7-9 with TRBJ2-7; tentatively, D is TRBD2 (5 bases). The V gene lost 1 base and the J gene lost 1 base, with 8 bases spanning the gap. Germline V gene sequence: CDR1 SEHNR, CDR2 FQNEAQ (reference sequence). CDR3 size: 14 residues.

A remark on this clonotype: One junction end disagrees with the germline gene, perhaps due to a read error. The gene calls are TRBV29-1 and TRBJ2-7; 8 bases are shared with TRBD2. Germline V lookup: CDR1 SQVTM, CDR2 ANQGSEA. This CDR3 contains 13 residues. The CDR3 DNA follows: TGTAGCGTTGAGTCGGGACTAGGATACGAGCGGTACTTC. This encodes CSVESGLGYERYF.

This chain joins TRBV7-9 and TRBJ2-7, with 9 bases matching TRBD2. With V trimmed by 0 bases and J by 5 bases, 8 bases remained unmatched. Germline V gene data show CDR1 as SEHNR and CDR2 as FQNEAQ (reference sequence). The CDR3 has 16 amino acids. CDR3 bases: TGTGCCAGCAGCTTAGCTATCAGCCTAGCGGGACACGAGCAGTACTTC. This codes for CASSLAISLAGHEQYF.

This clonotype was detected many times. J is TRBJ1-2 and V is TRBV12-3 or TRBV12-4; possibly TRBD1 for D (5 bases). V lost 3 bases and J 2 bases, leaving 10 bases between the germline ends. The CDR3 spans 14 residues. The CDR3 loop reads CASSFGALNYGYTF. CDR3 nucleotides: TGTGCCAGCAGTTTCGGGGCCCTGAACTATGGCTACACCTTC.